A selection of T cell receptor beta chains follows, all from one sample in a study of early T cells in non-severe SARS-CoV-2 infection. Each CDR3 protein gets one entry after TCRdb re-called the 5' RACE reads with MiXCR. This table holds some 91,000 distinct CDR3 sequences, approximately 13% found once. Sample: whole blood. Source of these receptors: an adult who was a healthcare worker with PCR-confirmed SARS-CoV-2 infection or an uninfected control (not recorded which). CDR3s include the opening cysteine and the closing phenylalanine or tryptophan. The D gene is left open where the match is weak. Rows may omit the clone size; those that give it use once, few, many or a size class.

cdr3_nt cdr3_aa v_call d_call clone_size j_call
TGCGCCAGCAGCATAGGGACCGGGCTGGGCACAGATACGCAGTATTTT CASSIGTGLGTDTQYF TRBV5-1 - few TRBJ2-3
TGCGCCAGCAGCCAAGATTACGTGCGTTCTAACTATGGCTACACCTTC CASSQDYVRSNYGYTF TRBV4-3 - - TRBJ1-2
TGTGCCAGCAGTTTTGACAGAACTCCCCTCCACTTT CASSFDRTPLHF TRBV11-2 - - TRBJ1-6
TGCGCCAGCAGCCCGAGCCCATCCTCTGGGGCCAACGTCCTGACTTTC CASSPSPSSGANVLTF TRBV5-1 - many TRBJ2-6
TGTGCCAGCAACGACAGGGCTGGGGCCAACGTCCTGACTTTC CASNDRAGANVLTF TRBV7-9 TRBD1 many TRBJ2-6
TGTGCCAGCAGGCCCCCAGTTAGTGGGGGGAACACTGAAGCTTTCTTT CASRPPVSGGNTEAFF TRBV7-9 - many TRBJ1-1
TGTGCCAGCAGCAAACTGGTCGCGCGGGACAGGGGTCCCAGGGAGCTGTTTTTT CASSKLVARDRGPRELFF TRBV13 TRBD1 - TRBJ2-2
TGTGCCAGCAGGCTAGCAGGGGATGAGCAGTTCTTC CASRLAGDEQFF TRBV6-6 - many TRBJ2-1
TGTGCCAGCAGGACTAGCGGAATTTACAATGAGCAGTTCTTC CASRTSGIYNEQFF TRBV28 TRBD2 many TRBJ2-1
TGTGCCAGCAGAATGACAACCCTTTCGTGGCAGCCCCAGCATTTT CASRMTTLSWQPQHF TRBV28 - few TRBJ1-5
TGTGCCAGCAGTGCCAGGGGGCGAGTCTATGGCTACACCTTC CASSARGRVYGYTF TRBV6-2/TRBV6-3 TRBD1 - TRBJ1-2
TGCAGTGAGGCTATCTCCGCCTCCTACAATGAGCAGTTCTTC CSEAISASYNEQFF TRBV20-1 - many TRBJ2-1
TGCAGTGCTAGAGCCCAGGACAGGGGGCAGTACTTC CSARAQDRGQYF TRBV20-1 TRBD1 - TRBJ2-7
TGTGCCAGCAGCCGGACCCCCCGTCAGCCCCAGCATTTT CASSRTPRQPQHF TRBV3-1 - - TRBJ1-5
TGTGCCAGCAGCCCAAGACGGGGGTTTCAAGAGACCCAGTACTTC CASSPRRGFQETQYF TRBV7-2 - few TRBJ2-5
TGTGCCAGCAGCTCTGGCCCGGGAAACGAGCAGTACTTC CASSSGPGNEQYF TRBV5-5 - many TRBJ2-7
TGTGCCACCAGCAGGTCAGGAACCTCCTACAATGAGCAGTTCTTC CATSRSGTSYNEQFF TRBV15 - few TRBJ2-1
TGTGCCAGCAGCCCGATCTATAATTCACCCCTCCACTTT CASSPIYNSPLHF TRBV7-9 - many TRBJ1-6
TGTGCCAGCAGCCCCACAGGGTCGTGGGAGACCCAGTACTTC CASSPTGSWETQYF TRBV12-3/TRBV12-4 - - TRBJ2-5
TGTGCCAGCACCCTAGCGGGAGAACACAATGAGCAGTTCTTC CASTLAGEHNEQFF TRBV2 TRBD2 few TRBJ2-1
TGTGCCAGCAACTCCCCAAAGGCGGGGGGATACGAGCAGTACTTC CASNSPKAGGYEQYF TRBV28 TRBD2 - TRBJ2-7
TGTGCCAGCAGCCAAAAATGGACAGGGAAAACATACGAGCAGTACTTC CASSQKWTGKTYEQYF TRBV7-8 TRBD1 few TRBJ2-7
TGCGCCAGCAGCTCCGGAGACAGGGGGAGCAATCAGCCCCAGCATTTT CASSSGDRGSNQPQHF TRBV5-1 TRBD1 - TRBJ1-5
TGCGCCAGCAGCCAAGCCGGTCACAGGGTAAAGACTGAGCAGTTCTTC CASSQAGHRVKTEQFF TRBV4-1 - - TRBJ2-1
TGCAGCGGACGGACAGGCGCGAACACCGGGGAGCTGTTTTTT CSGRTGANTGELFF TRBV29-1 TRBD1 many TRBJ2-2
TGCAGCGTTACCGGACTAGCGAGGACAGATACGCAGTATTTT CSVTGLARTDTQYF TRBV29-1 TRBD2 - TRBJ2-3
TGTGCCAGCAGCAAAGCAGATAGCCGGGGGACATCCCAAGAGACCCAGTACTTC CASSKADSRGTSQETQYF TRBV21-1 - few TRBJ2-5
TGTGCCAGCAGTTTGGGGCGGGGAGACCCCCAGCATTTT CASSLGRGDPQHF TRBV28 - few TRBJ1-5
TGTGCCAGCAGCGGAACCTACAATGAGCAGTTCTTC CASSGTYNEQFF TRBV7-6 - few TRBJ2-1
TGTGCCAGTAGTATAGATGGGATAGGGACCCAGCATTTT CASSIDGIGTQHF TRBV19 - few TRBJ1-5
TGTGCCAGCAGTGAAGTTAGGATGTACACAGATACGCAGTATTTT CASSEVRMYTDTQYF TRBV2 - many TRBJ2-3
TGTGCCAGCAGCTTATCCCGGGACAGTGAAAAACTGTTTTTT CASSLSRDSEKLFF TRBV7-6 TRBD1 many TRBJ1-4
TGTGCCAGCAGCTTCAGTTACGGATCCCAAGAGACCCAGTACTTC CASSFSYGSQETQYF TRBV7-2 - many TRBJ2-5
TGTGCCAGCTCACTGCGGGTGTTGCAGACCGGGGAGCTGTTTTTT CASSLRVLQTGELFF TRBV18 - - TRBJ2-2
TGTGCCAGCAGCTCCATCCGGGACAGGGAATATGGCTACACCTTC CASSSIRDREYGYTF TRBV11-2 TRBD1 few TRBJ1-2
TGTGCCAGCAGCTTAGTTCTAGGGGCGCCTGACGAGCAGTACTTC CASSLVLGAPDEQYF TRBV7-8 - - TRBJ2-7
TGTGCCAGCAGTTTATTAGCCCTAGGTGCGACTAGCGGGGACTTCGAGCAGTACTTC CASSLLALGATSGDFEQYF TRBV28 TRBD2 - TRBJ2-7